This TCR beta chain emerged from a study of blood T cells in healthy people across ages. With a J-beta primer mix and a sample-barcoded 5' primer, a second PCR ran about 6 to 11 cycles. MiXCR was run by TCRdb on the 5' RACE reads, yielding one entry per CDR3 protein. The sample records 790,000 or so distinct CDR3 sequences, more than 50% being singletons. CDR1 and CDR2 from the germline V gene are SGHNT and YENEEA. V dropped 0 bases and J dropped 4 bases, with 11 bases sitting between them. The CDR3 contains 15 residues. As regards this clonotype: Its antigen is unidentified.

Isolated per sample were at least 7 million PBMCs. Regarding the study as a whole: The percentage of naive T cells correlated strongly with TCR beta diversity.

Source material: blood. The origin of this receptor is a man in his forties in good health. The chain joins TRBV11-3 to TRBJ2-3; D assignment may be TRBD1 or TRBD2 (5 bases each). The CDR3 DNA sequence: TGTGCCAGCAGCTTAGATCTTGGGGGAGCAGATACGCAGTATTTT. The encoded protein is CASSLDLGGADTQYF.